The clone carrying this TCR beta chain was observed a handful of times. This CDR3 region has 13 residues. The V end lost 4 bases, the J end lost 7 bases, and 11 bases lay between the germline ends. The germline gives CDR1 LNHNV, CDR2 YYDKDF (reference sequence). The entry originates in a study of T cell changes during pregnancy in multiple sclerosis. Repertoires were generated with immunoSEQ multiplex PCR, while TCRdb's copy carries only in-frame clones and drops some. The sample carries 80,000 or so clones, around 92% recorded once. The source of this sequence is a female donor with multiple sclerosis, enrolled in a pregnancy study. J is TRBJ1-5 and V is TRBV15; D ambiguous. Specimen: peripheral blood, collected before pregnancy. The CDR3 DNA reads TGTGCCACCAGCACGGTTGCCGGGCAGCCCCAGCATTTT. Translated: CATSTVAGQPQHF.